This T cell receptor beta chain was obtained from a study of blood T cell repertoires in COVID-19. Profiling relied on immunoSEQ multiplex PCR, and the TCRdb table lists in-frame clones only, not all of them. The repertoire consists of 440,000 or so clones, with around 89% occurring once and the leading ten covering roughly 1.6%. The CDR3 length is 11 residues. V was cut by 8 bases and J by 3 bases, with 7 bases left in between. CDR1 SNHLY and CDR2 FYNNEI come from the germline V gene. The chain recombines TRBV2 with TRBJ1-1; no firm D call. Sequencing used peripheral blood. The clonotype comes from a woman in her thirties or forties with COVID-19, enrolled during active disease. CDR3: CASRYYTEAFF. In DNA, the CDR3 is TGTGCCAGCCGATACTACACTGAAGCTTTCTTT. Full variable domain (remainder filled in from reference TRBV2 and TRBJ1-1): EPEVTQTPSHQVTQMGQEVILRCVPISNHLYFYWYRQILGQKVEFLVSFYNNEISEKSEIFDDQFSVERPDGSNFTLKIRSTKLEDSAMYFCASRYYTEAFFGQGTRLTVV.